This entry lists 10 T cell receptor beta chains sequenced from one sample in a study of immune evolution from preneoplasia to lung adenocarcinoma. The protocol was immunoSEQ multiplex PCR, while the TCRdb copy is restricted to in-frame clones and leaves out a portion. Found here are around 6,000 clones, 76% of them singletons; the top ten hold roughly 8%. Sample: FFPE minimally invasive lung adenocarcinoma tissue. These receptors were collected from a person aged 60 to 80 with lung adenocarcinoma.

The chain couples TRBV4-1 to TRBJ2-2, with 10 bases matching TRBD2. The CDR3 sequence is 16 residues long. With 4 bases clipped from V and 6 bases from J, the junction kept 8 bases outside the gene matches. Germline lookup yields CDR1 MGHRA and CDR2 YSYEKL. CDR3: CASSLVASGSSGELFF. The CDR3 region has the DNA TGCGCCAGCAGCCTCGTCGCTAGCGGGAGTTCCGGGGAGCTGTTTTTT.

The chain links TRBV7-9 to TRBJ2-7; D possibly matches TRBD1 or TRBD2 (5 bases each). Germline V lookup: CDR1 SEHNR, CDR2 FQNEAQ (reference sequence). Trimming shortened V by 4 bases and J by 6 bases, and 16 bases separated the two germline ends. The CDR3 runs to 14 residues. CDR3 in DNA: TGTGCCAGCAGCTCCGGGACCGAGTGGATCGAGCAGTACTTC. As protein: CASSSGTEWIEQYF.

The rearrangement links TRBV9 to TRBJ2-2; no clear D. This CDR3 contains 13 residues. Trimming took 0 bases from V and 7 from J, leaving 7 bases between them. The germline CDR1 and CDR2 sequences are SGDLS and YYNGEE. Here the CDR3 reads CASSVGVIGELFF. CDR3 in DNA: TGTGCCAGCAGCGTAGGGGTAATCGGGGAGCTGTTTTTT.

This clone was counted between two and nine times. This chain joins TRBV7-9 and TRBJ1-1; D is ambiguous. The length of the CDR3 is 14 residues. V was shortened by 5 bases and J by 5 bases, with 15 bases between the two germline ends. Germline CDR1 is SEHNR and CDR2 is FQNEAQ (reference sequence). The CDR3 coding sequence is TGTGCCAGCAGCCCACTAGGCCAAGGTACTGAAGCTTTCTTT. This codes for CASSPLGQGTEAFF. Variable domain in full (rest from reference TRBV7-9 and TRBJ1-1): DTGVSQNPRHKITKRGQNVTFRCDPISEHNRLYWYRQTLGQGPEFLTYFQNEAQLEKSRLLSDRFSAERPKGSFSTLEIQRTEQGDSAMYLCASSPLGQGTEAFFGQGTRLTVV.

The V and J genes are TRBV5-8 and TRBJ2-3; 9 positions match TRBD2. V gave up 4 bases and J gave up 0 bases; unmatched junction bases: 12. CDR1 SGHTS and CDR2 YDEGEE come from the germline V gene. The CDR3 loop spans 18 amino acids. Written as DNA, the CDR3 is TGTGCCAGCAGCCAAGGTCCGACTAGCGGTCCTAGCACAGATACGCAGTATTTT. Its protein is CASSQGPTSGPSTDTQYF.

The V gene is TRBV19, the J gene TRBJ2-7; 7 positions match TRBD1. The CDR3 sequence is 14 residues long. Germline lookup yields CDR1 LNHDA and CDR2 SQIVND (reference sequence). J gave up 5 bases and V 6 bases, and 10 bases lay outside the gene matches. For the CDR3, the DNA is TGTGCCAGTAGGCCTTTAAGGGACAGTAACGAGCAGTACTTC. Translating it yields CASRPLRDSNEQYF.

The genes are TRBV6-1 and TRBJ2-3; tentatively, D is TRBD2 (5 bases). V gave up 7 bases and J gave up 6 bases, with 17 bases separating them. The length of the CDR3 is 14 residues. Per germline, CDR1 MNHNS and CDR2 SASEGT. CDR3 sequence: CASIRRTEGDTQYF. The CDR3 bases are TGTGCCAGCATACGGAGGACCGAGGGTGATACGCAGTATTTT.

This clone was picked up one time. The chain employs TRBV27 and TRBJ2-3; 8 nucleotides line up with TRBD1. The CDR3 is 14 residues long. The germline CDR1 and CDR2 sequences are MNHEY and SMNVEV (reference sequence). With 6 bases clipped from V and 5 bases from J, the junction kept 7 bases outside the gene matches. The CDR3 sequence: CASRWTGSEDTQYF. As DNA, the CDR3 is TGTGCCAGCAGGTGGACAGGGTCGGAAGATACGCAGTATTTT.

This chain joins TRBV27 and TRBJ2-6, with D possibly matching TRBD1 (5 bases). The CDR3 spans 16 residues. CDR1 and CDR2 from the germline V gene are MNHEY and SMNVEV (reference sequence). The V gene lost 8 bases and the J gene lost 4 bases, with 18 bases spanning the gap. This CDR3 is CASRVQGFSGANVLTF. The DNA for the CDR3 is TGTGCCAGCCGCGTTCAGGGTTTTTCCGGGGCCAACGTCCTGACTTTC.

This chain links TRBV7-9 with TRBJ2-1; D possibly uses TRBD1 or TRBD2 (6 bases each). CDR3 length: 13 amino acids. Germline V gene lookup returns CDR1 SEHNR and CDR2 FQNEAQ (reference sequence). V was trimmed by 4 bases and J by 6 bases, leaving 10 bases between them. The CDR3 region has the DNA TGTGCCAGCAGCTCACCGGGGGCCAATGAGCAGTTCTTC. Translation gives CASSSPGANEQFF.